The 25 T cell receptor beta chains listed next were all sequenced from one sample in a study of early T cells in non-severe SARS-CoV-2 infection. TCRdb called the 5' RACE reads again in MiXCR, with one record for every CDR3 protein. The repertoire holds 85,000 to 90,000 distinct CDR3 sequences, with about 15% as singletons. The sequencing sample was made of whole blood. These receptor sequences come from an adult who was a healthcare worker with PCR-confirmed SARS-CoV-2 infection or an uninfected control (not recorded which).

This chain connects TRBV20-1 to TRBJ2-5; 13 bases match TRBD2. V gave up 0 bases and J gave up 6 bases; unmatched junction bases: 4. Looked up from germline, CDR1 is DFQATT and CDR2 is SNEGSKA (reference sequence). The CDR3 loop spans 15 amino acids. CDR3 protein: CSARDTSGGAKTQYF. CDR3 DNA sequence: TGCAGTGCTAGAGATACTAGCGGGGGGGCTAAGACCCAGTACTTC.

This clonotype was found many times. V and J are TRBV2 and TRBJ1-2; 9 bases agree with TRBD1. The length of the CDR3 is 14 residues. Looked up from germline, CDR1 is SNHLY and CDR2 is FYNNEI. J lost 8 bases, V lost 6 bases, and 10 bases had no gene match. The DNA for the CDR3 is TGTGCCAGCAGGCTCCGGGACAGGGCAGAGGGCTACACCTTC. Translating gives CASRLRDRAEGYTF.

The rearrangement uses TRBV7-9 and TRBJ2-1; 10 bases align to TRBD1. Looked up from germline, CDR1 is SEHNR and CDR2 is FQNEAQ (reference sequence). CDR3 size: 15 residues. V gave up 7 bases and J gave up 4 bases; unmatched junction bases: 7. The CDR3 DNA is TGTGCCAGCACACTCGGGACAGGGGTTTACAATGAGCAGTTCTTC. Its translation: CASTLGTGVYNEQFF.

The J gene is TRBJ2-2, the V gene TRBV3-1; D might be TRBD1 or TRBD2, each matching 5 bases. With 2 bases removed from V and 2 bases from J, the gap between germline ends came to 21 bases. The germline V gene has CDR1 LGHDT and CDR2 YNNKEL (reference sequence). This CDR3 has 19 residues. The CDR3 DNA follows: TGTGCCAGCAGCCAAAAAAACATATGGGACCGTTTAAACACCGGGGAGCTGTTTTTT. Translating gives CASSQKNIWDRLNTGELFF.

The V gene is TRBV7-3, the J gene TRBJ2-5; the D gene is possibly TRBD1 (5 bases). The CDR3 spans 14 residues. Germline CDR1 reads SGHTA; CDR2 reads FQGTGA. The V end lost 5 bases, the J end lost 0 bases, and 10 bases lay between the germline ends. The CDR3: CASSPSGYQETQYF. The CDR3 bases are TGTGCCAGCAGCCCTTCAGGGTACCAAGAGACCCAGTACTTC. Complete variable domain (other parts from reference TRBV7-3 and TRBJ2-5): GAGVSQTPSNKVTEKGKYVELRCDPISGHTALYWYRQSLGQGPEFLIYFQGTGAADDSGLPNDRFFAVRPEGSVSTLKIQRTERGDSAVYLCASSPSGYQETQYFGPGTRLLVL.

This chain uses TRBV10-2 with TRBJ1-1; D gene unclear. V was cut by 7 bases and J by 1 base, with 4 bases left in between. The CDR3 contains 11 residues. Germline assignment: CDR1 WSHSY and CDR2 SAAADI. The CDR3 reads CASTSNTEAFF. The CDR3 DNA reads TGCGCCAGCACCTCGAACACTGAAGCTTTCTTT.

J is TRBJ2-4 and V is TRBV11-2; possible D gene TRBD1, 5 bases. CDR3 length: 17 residues. Trimming removed 1 base at V and 3 bases at J, with 16 bases between. The germline V gene has CDR1 SGHAT and CDR2 FQNNGV. This CDR3 reads CASSLGGWGGSKNIQYF. The DNA for the CDR3 is TGTGCCAGCAGCTTAGGGGGTTGGGGCGGTAGCAAAAACATTCAGTACTTC.

This clonotype was observed a handful of times. The chain joins TRBV6-1 to TRBJ2-1; 8 positions agree with TRBD2. CDR3 size: 15 residues. Per germline, CDR1 MNHNS and CDR2 SASEGT. Losses at the gene ends were 7 bases for V and 7 bases for J; bases not matched to a gene: 12. The CDR3 DNA reads as TGTGCCAGCATGGGTAGCGGGGCCTTAGGGAATGAGCAGTTCTTC. Amino acids: CASMGSGALGNEQFF.

The rearrangement uses TRBV6-4 and TRBJ1-5; D gene ambiguous. The CDR3 spans 16 residues. The V gene's germline CDR1 is MRHNA and CDR2 SNTAGT. V was shortened by 4 bases and J by 4 bases, with 17 bases between the two germline ends. CDR3 nucleotides: TGTGCCAGCAGTGTCAGTTTTCGGGCAGAAAATCAGCCCCAGCATTTT. Translated: CASSVSFRAENQPQHF.

In this sample, this clonotype turned up many times. The chain has TRBV5-6 and TRBJ1-1, with D possibly TRBD1 on 6 matching bases. The CDR3 loop spans 14 amino acids. Trimming stripped 4 bases from V and 11 bases from J, with 21 bases between. Germline V lookup: CDR1 SGHDT, CDR2 YYEEEE. The CDR3 DNA reads as TGTGCCAGCAGCCCCCAGACAGGTCCCCCGGGGGCTTTCTTT. Its translation: CASSPQTGPPGAFF.

The chain has TRBV20-1 and TRBJ2-1; a possible D gene is TRBD2 (6 bases). Trimming took off 6 bases at V and 9 bases at J, with 21 bases between the two ends. The CDR3 spans 14 residues. Germline V gene sequence: CDR1 DFQATT, CDR2 SNEGSKA (reference sequence). The CDR3 loop reads CSAQTSLGRGEQFF. The CDR3 DNA sequence: TGCAGTGCCCAGACTAGTTTGGGACGGGGTGAGCAGTTCTTC.

The chain carries TRBV7-3 and TRBJ2-7; D possibly corresponds to TRBD2 (6 bases). The CDR3 loop spans 13 amino acids. CDR1 and CDR2 from the germline V gene are SGHTA and FQGTGA. V lost 5 bases to trimming and J lost 7 bases, with 15 bases between them. This CDR3 is CASSHSAGYEQYV. The CDR3 region has the DNA TGTGCCAGCAGCCACAGCGCGGGGTATGAGCAGTACGTC.

The table lists this clonotype with a few counts. The chain links TRBV29-1 to TRBJ2-5; D might be TRBD2 (5 bases). The CDR3 spans 12 residues. Deletions cut 7 bases from V and 2 bases from J, with 11 bases between. CDR1 is SQVTM, CDR2 ANQGSEA, per germline. This CDR3 reads CSASMGQETQYF. The CDR3 coding sequence is TGCAGCGCTAGCATGGGTCAAGAGACCCAGTACTTC.

This clonotype was counted ten times or more. The V call is TRBV6-1, the J call TRBJ1-2, with no clear D. The ends were cut back, 3 bases at V and 8 bases at J, with 4 bases in the middle. The germline CDR1 and CDR2 sequences are MNHNS and SASEGT. CDR3 length equals 10 residues. CDR3 sequence (DNA): TGTGCCAGCAGTGATTACGGCTACACCTTC. This encodes CASSDYGYTF.

This clonotype was seen more than once but under ten times. The J gene is TRBJ1-2, the V gene TRBV30; TRBD1 matches at 7 bases. The ends lost 5 bases at V and 8 bases at J; junction bases unmatched: 11. CDR1 is GTSNPN and CDR2 is SVGIG in the germline V gene (reference sequence). The CDR3 runs to 13 residues. Here the CDR3 reads CAWGQDRVSGYTF. The CDR3, as DNA: TGTGCCTGGGGACAAGACAGGGTGAGCGGCTACACCTTC.

This clonotype was seen only a few times. The J gene is TRBJ2-3, the V gene TRBV29-1, with 12 bases that match TRBD1. Germline CDR1 SQVTM, CDR2 ANQGSEA. Trimming took 3 bases from V and 6 from J; bases not matched to a gene: 7. The CDR3 runs 15 residues. This CDR3 reads CSVERDRGRVDTQYF. Written as DNA, the CDR3 is TGCAGCGTTGAGAGGGACAGGGGGCGTGTGGATACGCAGTATTTT.

This clonotype was seen more than once but under ten times. V gene TRBV7-2 combines with J gene TRBJ2-3, with 9 bases fitting TRBD1. The CDR3 length is 17 residues. Germline CDR1 SGHTA, CDR2 FQGNSA. Losses at the gene ends were 4 bases for V and 0 bases for J; bases not matched to a gene: 8. The CDR3 DNA sequence: TGTGCCAGCAGCTCCGTTGGGACAGGGTCTAGCACAGATACGCAGTATTTT. Translating it yields CASSSVGTGSSTDTQYF. The full variable domain, completed using reference TRBV7-2 and TRBJ2-3, is GAGVSQSPSNKVTEKGKDVELRCDPISGHTALYWYRQSLGQGLEFLIYFQGNSAPDKSGLPSDRFSAERTGGSVSTLTIQRTQQEDSAVYLCASSSVGTGSSTDTQYFGPGTRLTVL.

This sequence joins TRBV5-8 and TRBJ1-4; D possibly corresponds to TRBD1 (5 bases). The CDR3 has 16 amino acids. V lost 3 bases to trimming and J lost 1 base, with 13 bases between them. In germline, CDR1 is SGHTS, CDR2 YDEGEE. CDR3 in amino acids: CASSYGTAQTNEKLFF. CDR3 coding DNA: TGTGCCAGCAGCTACGGGACCGCTCAAACTAATGAAAAACTGTTTTTT. Full variable domain (outside the CDR3, taken from reference TRBV5-8 and TRBJ1-4): EAGVTQSPTHLIKTRGQQATLRCSPISGHTSVYWYQQALGLGLQFLLWYDEGEERNRGNFPPRFSGRQFPNYSSELNVNALELEDSALYLCASSYGTAQTNEKLFFGSGTQLSVL.

The chain is built from TRBV29-1 and TRBJ1-3; a possible D gene is TRBD1 (6 bases). CDR3 length equals 13 residues. Germline V gives CDR1 SQVTM, CDR2 ANQGSEA. Trimming cost V 7 bases and J 0 bases, with 10 bases left between them. The CDR3 region has the DNA TGCAGCGCGGACAGTTACTCTGGAAACACCATATATTTT. The encoded protein is CSADSYSGNTIYF.

There are a few counts of this clonotype. The rearrangement uses TRBV29-1 and TRBJ2-5, with D possibly being TRBD2 (6 bases). V was pared by 1 base and J by 10 bases, with 25 bases between. The germline CDR1 and CDR2 sequences are SQVTM and ANQGSEA. The CDR3 consists of 16 residues. The CDR3 coding sequence is TGCAGCGTTGAAGGTCGAGCCGGGGGAGCCGGAGGGGACCAGTACTTC. Amino acid sequence: CSVEGRAGGAGGDQYF.

This clonotype has a handful of counts. The chain recombines TRBV18 with TRBJ1-1; no definite D call. The V gene lost 8 bases and the J gene lost 3 bases, with 4 bases spanning the gap. The germline gives CDR1 KGHSH, CDR2 LQKENI. The CDR3 length is 10 residues. In nucleotides, the CDR3 is TGTGCCAGCGACTACACTGAAGCTTTCTTT. Translating gives CASDYTEAFF.

The V gene is TRBV11-2, the J gene TRBJ2-1; D possibly corresponds to TRBD2 (5 bases). Trimming took 2 bases from V and 0 from J, leaving 11 bases between them. Germline CDR1 and CDR2: SGHAT and FQNNGV. This CDR3 has 16 amino acids. The CDR3 bases are TGTGCCAGCAGCTTATCGGGAACGAGCTCCTACAATGAGCAGTTCTTC. Translating it yields CASSLSGTSSYNEQFF. The variable domain in full, with the rest retrieved from reference TRBV11-2 and TRBJ2-1, is EAGVAQSPRYKIIEKRQSVAFWCNPISGHATLYWYQQILGQGPKLLIQFQNNGVVDDSQLPKDRFSAERLKGVDSTLKIQPAKLEDSAVYLCASSLSGTSSYNEQFFGPGTRLTVL.

In its sample, this clonotype was seen many times. The chain employs TRBV10-3 and TRBJ2-3, with D perhaps matching TRBD1 (6 bases). V was trimmed by 0 bases and J by 5 bases, leaving 9 bases between them. This CDR3 has 14 amino acids. CDR1 is ENHRY and CDR2 is SYGVKD in the germline V gene. In nucleotides, the CDR3 is TGTGCCATCAGTGAGTCACAGGGACAAGATACGCAGTATTTT. This gives the protein CAISESQGQDTQYF.

V gene TRBV4-1 combines with J gene TRBJ2-5, with 10 nucleotides matching TRBD1. The trim removed 1 base at V and 2 bases at J, leaving 7 bases unmatched. The CDR3 has 17 residues. CDR1 MGHRA and CDR2 YSYEKL come from the germline V gene. CDR3 loop: CASSQGEWDRGQETQYF. CDR3 nucleotide sequence: TGCGCCAGCAGCCAAGGGGAATGGGACAGGGGACAAGAGACCCAGTACTTC.

There are a few counts of this clonotype. CDR3 residues: CAPSPGQSTLYEQYV. The CDR3 DNA is TGTGCCCCAAGTCCGGGGCAGAGTACACTCTACGAGCAGTACGTC. The chain employs TRBV9 and TRBJ2-7; D could derive from TRBD1 or TRBD2 (5 bases each). The length of the CDR3 is 15 residues. V gave up 10 bases and J gave up 3 bases, with 23 bases separating them. CDR1 SGDLS and CDR2 YYNGEE come from the germline V gene.